Given below is one T cell receptor (beta chain) in context. Authors' data handling: Amplification of reference gene primers was used by the study to estimate nucleated cell counts. Profiled with immunoSEQ multiplex PCR; TCRdb holds only in-frame clones, not every one. The V and J calls and clone size are taken from that table; D and trimming were inferred from the DNA. This table has 90,000 to 100,000 clones, roughly 90% appearing once. Deletions cut 6 bases from V and 4 bases from J, with 21 bases between. Germline assignment: CDR1 SEHNR and CDR2 FQNEAQ (reference sequence). The CDR3 runs to 16 residues. Seattle patients were enrolled during active infection and followed longitudinally. This sample was taken from a study of blood T cell repertoires in COVID-19. Across the whole study: The origin of the acute and convalescent COVID-19 samples was the United States, Italy and Spain.

The sequence derives from a man between 45 and 60 years old with COVID-19, enrolled during active disease. Sequencing was carried out using peripheral blood. This rearrangement joins TRBV7-9 to TRBJ2-5, with D perhaps matching TRBD1 (5 bases). The CDR3 protein is CASSLKGPILGETQYF. In DNA form, the CDR3 reads TGTGCCAGCAGTCTTAAGGGGCCCATTTTAGGAGAGACCCAGTACTTC.